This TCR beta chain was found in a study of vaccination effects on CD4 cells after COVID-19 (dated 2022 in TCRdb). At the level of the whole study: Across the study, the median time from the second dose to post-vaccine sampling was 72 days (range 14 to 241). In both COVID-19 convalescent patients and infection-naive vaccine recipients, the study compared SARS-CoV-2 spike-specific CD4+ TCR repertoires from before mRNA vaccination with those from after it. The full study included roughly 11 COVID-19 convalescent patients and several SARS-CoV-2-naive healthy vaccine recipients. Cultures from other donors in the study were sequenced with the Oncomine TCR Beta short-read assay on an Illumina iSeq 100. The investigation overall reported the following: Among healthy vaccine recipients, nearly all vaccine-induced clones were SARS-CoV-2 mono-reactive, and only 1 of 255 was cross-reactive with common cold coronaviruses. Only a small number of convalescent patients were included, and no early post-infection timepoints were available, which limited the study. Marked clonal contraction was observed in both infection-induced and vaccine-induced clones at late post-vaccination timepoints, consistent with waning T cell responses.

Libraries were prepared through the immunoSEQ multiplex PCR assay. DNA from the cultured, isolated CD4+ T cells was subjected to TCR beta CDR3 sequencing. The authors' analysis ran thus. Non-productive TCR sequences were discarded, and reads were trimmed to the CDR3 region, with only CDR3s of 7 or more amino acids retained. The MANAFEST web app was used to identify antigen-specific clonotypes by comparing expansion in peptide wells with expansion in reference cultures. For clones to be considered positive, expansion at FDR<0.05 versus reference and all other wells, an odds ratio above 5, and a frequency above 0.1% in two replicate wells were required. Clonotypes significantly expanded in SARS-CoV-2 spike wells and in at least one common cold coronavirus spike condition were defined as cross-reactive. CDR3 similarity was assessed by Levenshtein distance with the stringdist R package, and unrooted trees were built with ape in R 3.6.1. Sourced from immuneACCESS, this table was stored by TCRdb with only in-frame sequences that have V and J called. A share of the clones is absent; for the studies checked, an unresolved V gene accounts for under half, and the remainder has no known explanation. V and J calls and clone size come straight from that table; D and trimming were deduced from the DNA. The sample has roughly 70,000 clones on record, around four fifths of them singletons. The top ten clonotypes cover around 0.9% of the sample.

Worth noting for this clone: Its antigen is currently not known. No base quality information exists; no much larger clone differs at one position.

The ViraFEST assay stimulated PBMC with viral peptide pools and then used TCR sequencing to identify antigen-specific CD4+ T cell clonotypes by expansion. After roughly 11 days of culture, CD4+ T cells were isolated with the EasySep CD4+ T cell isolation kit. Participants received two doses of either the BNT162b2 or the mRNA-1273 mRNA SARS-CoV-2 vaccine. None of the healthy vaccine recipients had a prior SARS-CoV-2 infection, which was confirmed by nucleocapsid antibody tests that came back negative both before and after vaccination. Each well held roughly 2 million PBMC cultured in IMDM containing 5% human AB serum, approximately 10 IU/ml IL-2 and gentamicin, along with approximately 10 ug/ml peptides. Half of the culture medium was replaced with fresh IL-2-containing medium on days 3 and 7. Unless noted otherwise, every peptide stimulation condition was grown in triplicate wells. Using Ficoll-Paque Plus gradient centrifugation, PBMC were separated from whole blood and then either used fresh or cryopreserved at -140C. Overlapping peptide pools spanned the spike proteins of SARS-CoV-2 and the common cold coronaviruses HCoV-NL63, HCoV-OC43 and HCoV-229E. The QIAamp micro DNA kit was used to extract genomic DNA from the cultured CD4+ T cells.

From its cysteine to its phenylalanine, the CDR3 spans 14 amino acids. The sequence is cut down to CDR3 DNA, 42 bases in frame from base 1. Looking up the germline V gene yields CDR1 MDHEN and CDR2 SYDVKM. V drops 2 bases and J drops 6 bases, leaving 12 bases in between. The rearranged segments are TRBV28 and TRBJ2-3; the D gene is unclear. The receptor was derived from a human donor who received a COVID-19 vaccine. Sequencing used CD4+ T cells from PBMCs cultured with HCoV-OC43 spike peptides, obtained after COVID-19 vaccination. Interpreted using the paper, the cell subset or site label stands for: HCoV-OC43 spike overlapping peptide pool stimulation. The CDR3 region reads CASSLINYSDTQYF. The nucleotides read TGTGCCAGCAGTTTAATCAACTATTCTGATACGCAGTATTTT.